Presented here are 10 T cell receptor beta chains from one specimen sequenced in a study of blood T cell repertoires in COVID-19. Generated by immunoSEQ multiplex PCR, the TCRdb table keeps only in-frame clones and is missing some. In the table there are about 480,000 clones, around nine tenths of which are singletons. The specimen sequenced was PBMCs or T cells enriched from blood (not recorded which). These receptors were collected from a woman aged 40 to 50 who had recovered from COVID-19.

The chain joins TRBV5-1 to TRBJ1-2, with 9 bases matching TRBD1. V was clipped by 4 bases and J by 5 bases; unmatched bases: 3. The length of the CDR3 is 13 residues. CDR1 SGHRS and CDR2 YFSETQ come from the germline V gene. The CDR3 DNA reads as TGCGCCAGCAGCGGGACAGGGCGGTATGGCTACACCTTC. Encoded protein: CASSGTGRYGYTF.

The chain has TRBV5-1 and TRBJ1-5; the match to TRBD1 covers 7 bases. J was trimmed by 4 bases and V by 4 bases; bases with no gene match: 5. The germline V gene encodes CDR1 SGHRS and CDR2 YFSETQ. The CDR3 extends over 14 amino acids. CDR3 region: CASSTGTENQPQHF. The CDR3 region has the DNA TGCGCCAGCAGCACCGGGACAGAGAATCAGCCCCAGCATTTT.

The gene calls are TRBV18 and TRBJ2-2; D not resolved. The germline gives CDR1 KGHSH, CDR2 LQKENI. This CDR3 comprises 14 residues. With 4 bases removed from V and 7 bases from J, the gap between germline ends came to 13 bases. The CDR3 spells CASSQATLGGELFF. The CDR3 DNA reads TGTGCCAGCTCACAGGCGACACTTGGCGGGGAGCTGTTTTTT.

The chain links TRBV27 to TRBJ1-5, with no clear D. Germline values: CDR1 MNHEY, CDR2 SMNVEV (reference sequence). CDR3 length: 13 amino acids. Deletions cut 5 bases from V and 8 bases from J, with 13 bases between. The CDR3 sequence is CASSTRIIEPQHF. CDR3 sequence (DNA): TGTGCCAGCAGTACGCGTATCATTGAGCCCCAGCATTTT.

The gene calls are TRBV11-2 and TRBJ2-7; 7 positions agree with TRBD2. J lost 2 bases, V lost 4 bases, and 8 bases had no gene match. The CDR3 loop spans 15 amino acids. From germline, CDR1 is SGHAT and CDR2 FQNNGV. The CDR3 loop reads CASSSIRDYPYEQYF. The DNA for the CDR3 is TGTGCCAGCAGCTCGATTCGGGACTACCCCTACGAGCAGTACTTC.

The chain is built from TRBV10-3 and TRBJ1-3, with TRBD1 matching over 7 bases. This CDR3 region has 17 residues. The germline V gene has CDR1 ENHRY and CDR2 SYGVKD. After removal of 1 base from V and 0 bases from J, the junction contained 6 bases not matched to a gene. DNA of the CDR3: TGTGCCATCAGTGAGTTAGGGGGCACAGACTCTGGAAACACCATATATTTT. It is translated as CAISELGGTDSGNTIYF.

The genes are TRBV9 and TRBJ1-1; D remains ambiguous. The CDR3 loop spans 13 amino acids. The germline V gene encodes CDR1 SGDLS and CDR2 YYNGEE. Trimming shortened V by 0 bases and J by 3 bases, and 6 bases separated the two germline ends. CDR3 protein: CASSVGGYTEAFF. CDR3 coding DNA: TGTGCCAGCAGCGTAGGAGGGTACACTGAAGCTTTCTTT.

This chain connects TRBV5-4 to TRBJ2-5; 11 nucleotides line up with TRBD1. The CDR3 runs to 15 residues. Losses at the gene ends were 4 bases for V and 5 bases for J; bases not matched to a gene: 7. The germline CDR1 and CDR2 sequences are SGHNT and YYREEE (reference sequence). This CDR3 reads CASSPRTGGKETQYF. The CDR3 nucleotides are TGTGCCAGCAGCCCTAGGACAGGGGGCAAGGAGACCCAGTACTTC.

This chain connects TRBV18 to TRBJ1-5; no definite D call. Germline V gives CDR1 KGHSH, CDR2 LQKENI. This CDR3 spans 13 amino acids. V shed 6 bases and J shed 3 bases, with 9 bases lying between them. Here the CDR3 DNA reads TGTGCCAGCTCGTCCGGGAACAATCAGCCCCAGCATTTT. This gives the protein CASSSGNNQPQHF.

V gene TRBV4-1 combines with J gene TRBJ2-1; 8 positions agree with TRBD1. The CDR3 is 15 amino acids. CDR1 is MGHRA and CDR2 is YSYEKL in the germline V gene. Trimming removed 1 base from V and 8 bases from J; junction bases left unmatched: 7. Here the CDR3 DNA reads TGCGCCAGCAGCCAAGGGGGCAGGGGGCAAGATGAGCAGTTCTTC. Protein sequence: CASSQGGRGQDEQFF.